These T cell receptor beta chains were read from a single sample in a study of T cell responses to AZD1222 COVID-19 vaccine. Clones were read by immunoSEQ multiplex PCR, and TCRdb kept only the in-frame ones, dropping some. Seen here are about 170,000 clones, 80% to 95% observed once, and the top ten hold about 1.6%. Sequenced material: peripheral blood, taken on day 0 of AZD1222 vaccination. Receptor source: an adult in good health. Both conserved end residues are part of each CDR3. A D gene is named only where the DNA matches it firmly. Only some rows state a clone size, as once, few, many or a class for expanded clones.

>TRBV28|NA|once|TRBJ2-2
TGTGCCAGCAGTTGGGGGACCGGGGAGCTGTTTTTT
CASSWGTGELFF
>TRBV7-2|NA|NA|TRBJ2-5
TGTGCCAGCAGCTTAGGTGGCAGGGGAGAGACCCAGTACTTC
CASSLGGRGETQYF
>TRBV4-1|NA|NA|TRBJ1-5
TGCGCCAGCAGCCTCTGGGCGTCCACTAGCAATCAGCCCCAGCATTTT
CASSLWASTSNQPQHF
>TRBV29-1|NA|NA|TRBJ2-6
TGCAGCGTTGAGGTAACCGGGGCCAACGTCCTGACTTTC
CSVEVTGANVLTF
>TRBV19|NA|NA|TRBJ2-5
TGTGCCAGTAGTATCAACCCCTTCAGCAGATCCCCAGGAGAGACCCAGTACTTC
CASSINPFSRSPGETQYF
>TRBV7-8|TRBD1|NA|TRBJ1-1
TGTGCCAGCAGCTCATCGGGACAGAAGATGAACACTGAAGCTTTCTTT
CASSSSGQKMNTEAFF
>TRBV20-1|NA|NA|TRBJ1-1
TGCAGTGCTAAGCAGCAGGAAGCTTTCTTT
CSAKQQEAFF
>TRBV15|NA|once|TRBJ2-2
TGTGCCACCAGCAAAGGACGCTCGAACACCGGGGAGCTGTTTTTT
CATSKGRSNTGELFF
>TRBV9|TRBD1|NA|TRBJ1-1
TGTGCCAGCAGTGTTAGAGGGGGCCAGGACACTGAAGCTTTCTTT
CASSVRGGQDTEAFF
>TRBV30|TRBD1|NA|TRBJ1-3
TGTGCCTGGAGGGACAGGGGATACACCATATATTTT
CAWRDRGYTIYF
>TRBV21-1|NA|NA|TRBJ1-2
TGTGCCAGCAGCAAGGACACAGGGGACTATGGCTACACCTTC
CASSKDTGDYGYTF
>TRBV10-2|TRBD2|NA|TRBJ2-1
TGCGCCAGCAGTGGGAGAGCGGGGGGCCTCAATGAGCAGTTCTTC
CASSGRAGGLNEQFF
>TRBV18|TRBD2|NA|TRBJ2-1
TGTGCCAGCTCAGAGACTAGCGGCAATGAGCAGTTCTTC
CASSETSGNEQFF
>TRBV5-5|NA|NA|TRBJ1-2
TGTGCCAGCAGCTTGGCCATAATGGCGGCAAATAACTATGGCTACACCTTC
CASSLAIMAANNYGYTF
>TRBV5-8|NA|NA|TRBJ1-5
TGTGCCAGCAGCTTGGGTTTCAGGTTCAATCAGCCCCAGCATTTT
CASSLGFRFNQPQHF
>TRBV7-9|NA|NA|TRBJ2-5
TGTGCCAGCAGCTTAGCCTGGGGAGAGACCCAGTACTTC
CASSLAWGETQYF
>TRBV6-4|TRBD2|NA|TRBJ2-1
TGTGCCAGCAGTGGTGGGGGGACTAGCGGGAGGAATGAGCAGTTCTTC
CASSGGGTSGRNEQFF
>TRBV13|TRBD1|NA|TRBJ2-2
TGTGCCAGCAGCTCGCCGGGACAGGCGAACACCGGGGAGCTGTTTTTT
CASSSPGQANTGELFF
>TRBV4-1|NA|NA|TRBJ2-3
TGCGCCAGCAGCCAAGACCCCCGGGCGACAGATACGCAGTATTTT
CASSQDPRATDTQYF
>TRBV6-5|NA|NA|TRBJ1-2
TGTGCCAGCAGTAGAATTAACTATGGCTACACCTTC
CASSRINYGYTF
>TRBV10-2|TRBD2|NA|TRBJ2-3
TGCGCCACCAAACTAGCGGGGGGCCGCACAGATACGCAGTATTTT
CATKLAGGRTDTQYF
>TRBV5-6|NA|NA|TRBJ2-3
TGTGCCAGCAGCTCCCAACCCCGCTTCTCGGTGGATACGCAGTATTTT
CASSSQPRFSVDTQYF
>TRBV5-1|TRBD1|once|TRBJ1-2
TGCGCCAGCAGCCCGGGGGACAGGGAGGGAGGCTACACCTTC
CASSPGDREGGYTF
>TRBV19|NA|NA|TRBJ2-7
TGTGCCAGTAGTATAGATCCCGGGAGCTCCTACGAGCAGTACTTC
CASSIDPGSSYEQYF
>TRBV27|TRBD1|NA|TRBJ1-6
TGTGCCAGCAGTTTCGGGACAGGTGCTTCACCCCTCCACTTT
CASSFGTGASPLHF
>TRBV5-5|TRBD1|NA|TRBJ2-7
TGTGCCAGCAGCTTGGTACAGGGGGCGCAAATCGAGCAGTACTTC
CASSLVQGAQIEQYF
>TRBV18|NA|NA|TRBJ2-3
TGTGCCAGCTCATTTCGACTAGGTACAGATACGCAGTATTTT
CASSFRLGTDTQYF
>TRBV9|NA|few|TRBJ1-4
TGTGCCAGCAGCGGGAGAGGGGCCGCAACTAATGAAAAACTGTTTTTT
CASSGRGAATNEKLFF
>TRBV27|NA|NA|TRBJ1-1
TGTGCCAGCAGCAGACTGGACGGGTTGAACACTGAAGCTTTCTTT
CASSRLDGLNTEAFF
>TRBV5-6|TRBD1|NA|TRBJ1-2
TGTGCCAGCAGCTTGACAGGGGCTAACTATGGCTACACCTTC
CASSLTGANYGYTF
>TRBV7-2|TRBD1|NA|TRBJ1-1
TGTGCCAGCAGCCCACGGACAGGGGGAGGCACTGAAGCTTTCTTT
CASSPRTGGGTEAFF
>TRBV30|NA|NA|TRBJ1-1
TGTGCCTGGAGTGTGGGTCTGGGGAACACTGAAGCTTTCTTT
CAWSVGLGNTEAFF
>TRBV29-1|NA|NA|TRBJ1-2
TGCAGCGTTGGGGGGGATGTGGGCTATGGCTACACCTTC
CSVGGDVGYGYTF
>TRBV5-4|NA|NA|TRBJ1-1
TGTGCCAGCAGCTTGGGTAGCCTGAACACTGAAGCTTTCTTT
CASSLGSLNTEAFF
>TRBV7-2|NA|once|TRBJ1-2
TGTGCCAGCAGCTTAGCCGCACAAGGAATCAGGGGAGTGGGCTACACCTTC
CASSLAAQGIRGVGYTF
>TRBV9|NA|NA|TRBJ1-3
TGTGCCAGCAGCGTAAGCCCCTCGGGCGCGGCGGGGGGAAACACCATATATTTT
CASSVSPSGAAGGNTIYF
>TRBV5-1|TRBD1|NA|TRBJ2-7
TGCGCCAGCAGCTTGGCCAGTGGACAGGGGTGGGAGCAGTACTTC
CASSLASGQGWEQYF
>TRBV7-9|TRBD2|NA|TRBJ2-5
TGTGCCAGCAGCATACGACGAGCGGGGATACAAGAGACCCAGTACTTC
CASSIRRAGIQETQYF
>TRBV4-3|TRBD1|once|TRBJ1-1
TGCGCCAGCAGCCAAGTGGGACAGGGGGAAAGTGAAGCTTTCTTT
CASSQVGQGESEAFF
>TRBV5-1|TRBD1|NA|TRBJ2-1
TGCGCCAGCAGCTTGGAACAGGGGCGCAATGAGCAGTTCTTC
CASSLEQGRNEQFF
>TRBV12-3/TRBV12-4|TRBD2|NA|TRBJ2-2
TGTGCCACCCAGCGGGATCCTACCGGGGAGCTGTTTTTT
CATQRDPTGELFF